This T cell receptor beta chain was captured in a study of low-dose radiotherapy and immunotherapy resistance in tumors. Study information: For Cohort 1, fractions of 0.5 Gy were given every 2 weeks, reaching 6.5 Gy overall. A dose of 1 Gy per fraction every two weeks went to Cohort 2, totaling 13 Gy over 26 weeks.

Both TCRalpha and TCRbeta chains were reverse transcribed with V-gene-specific primers. TCR amplification ran 20 PCR cycles using constant-region and V-primer adapter primers. Amplification (by in vitro transcription) was performed on isolated mRNA. One entry per CDR3 protein results from TCRdb running MiXCR on the reads. The sample has under 95,000 distinct CDR3 sequences, over 15% seen once. The CDR3 runs to 15 residues. The germline V gene encodes CDR1 SEHNR and CDR2 FQNEAQ (reference sequence). Time point meaning: after trial treatment. Treatment specified: LDRT plus nivolumab, ipilimumab, low-dose cyclophosphamide and aspirin (RACIN trial). Along with nivolumab and ipilimumab, donors received aspirin, low-dose cyclophosphamide and low-dose radiotherapy. For this clonotype: This may arise from a read error, as a much more abundant clone is one base away.

The chain uses TRBV7-9 and TRBJ1-6; possibly TRBD1 for D (5 bases). Sequencing used PBMCs, obtained after low-dose radiotherapy plus immunotherapy. The origin of this receptor is a male donor with prostate cancer. CDR3 sequence reads: CASSLGDVGNSPLRF. The CDR3 nucleotides read TGTGCCAGCAGCTTAGGGGACGTGGGGAATTCACCCCTCCGCTTT.